The present T cell receptor (beta chain) was sequenced within a study of radiotherapy plus CTLA-4 blockade in lung cancer. Clones were read by immunoSEQ multiplex PCR, and TCRdb kept only the in-frame ones, dropping some. The repertoire holds roughly 100,000 clones, with over 75% as singletons. The CDR3 runs to 11 residues. CDR1 LNHDA and CDR2 SQIVND come from the germline V gene (reference sequence). The V end was cut by 9 bases, the J end by 2 bases, with 7 bases between. V is TRBV19 and J is TRBJ1-2; the D is unclear. This sample comprised peripheral blood, obtained from a patient treated with radiotherapy plus ipilimumab. This clonotype was sampled from a human donor with non-small cell lung cancer that progressed on radiotherapy plus ipilimumab. Some clones in this sample may be carry-over from other donors' samples. The DNA of the CDR3 is TGTGCCAGGACGGAGAACTATGGCTACACCTTC. Encoded protein: CARTENYGYTF.